These 26 T cell receptor beta chains were sequenced from one sample in a study of neurological immune-mediated disorders. MiXCR, applied by TCRdb to the 5' RACE reads, yields one record per CDR3 protein. The data contain 87,000 or so distinct CDR3 sequences, 3.5% of them singletons. The source material was PBMCs. The receptors stem from a woman aged 18 to 35 with multiple sclerosis.

This clonotype was picked up many times. This sequence joins TRBV6-2 or TRBV6-3 and TRBJ1-1, with D uncertain. In germline, CDR1 is MNHEY, CDR2 SVGEGT. The length of the CDR3 is 16 residues. V was clipped by 7 bases and J by 0 bases, with 18 bases between them. CDR3: CASNAVAPPLNTEAFF. The CDR3, as DNA: TGTGCCAGCAACGCCGTGGCACCACCCCTGAACACTGAAGCTTTCTTT.

In its sample, this clonotype was seen many times. The V call is TRBV28, the J call TRBJ2-7; 11 nucleotides align to TRBD2. With 6 bases clipped from V and 2 bases from J, the junction kept 3 bases outside the gene matches. CDR1 and CDR2 (germline): MDHEN, SYDVKM. This CDR3 region has 14 residues. CDR3 DNA sequence: TGTGCCAGCAGGCCGGGACTAGCGGCCTACGAGCAGTACTTC. It is translated as CASRPGLAAYEQYF.

This clonotype was counted at least ten times. J is TRBJ2-1 and V is TRBV20-1; D is uncertain. The CDR3 contains 15 residues. The germline V gene has CDR1 DFQATT and CDR2 SNEGSKA (reference sequence). The V end lost 3 bases, the J end lost 0 bases, and 12 bases lay between the germline ends. CDR3 DNA: TGCAGTGCTAGTGACCCCGACCTCTCCTACAATGAGCAGTTCTTC. It is translated as CSASDPDLSYNEQFF.

This clonotype showed up many times. The V call is TRBV6-5, the J call TRBJ2-7; D is unclear. Germline-derived CDR1 and CDR2 are MNHEY and SVGAGI. The V gene lost 0 bases and the J gene lost 0 bases, with 12 bases spanning the gap. The CDR3 sequence is 16 residues long. CDR3 nucleotides: TGTGCCAGCAGTTACTCGGGAACAGAGAGCTCCTACGAGCAGTACTTC. Translated: CASSYSGTESSYEQYF.

This clonotype was observed at least ten times. The rearrangement uses TRBV9 and TRBJ2-7; D is tentatively TRBD1 or TRBD2 (5 bases each). Per the germline V gene, CDR1 is SGDLS and CDR2 is YYNGEE. This CDR3 contains 11 residues. V dropped 9 bases and J dropped 3 bases, with 10 bases sitting between them. The CDR3: CATLRGYEQYF. The CDR3 nucleotides read TGTGCCACGCTGAGGGGCTACGAGCAGTACTTC.

This clonotype has at least ten counts. The chain couples TRBV5-1 to TRBJ2-3; 13 bases are a match to TRBD2. CDR1 and CDR2 (germline): SGHRS, YFSETQ. The V gene end was trimmed by 4 bases and the J gene end by 2 bases; junction bases not matched to a gene: 4. The CDR3 is made up of 16 amino acids. The chain's CDR3 is CASSPGLAGNTDTQYF. Written as DNA, the CDR3 is TGCGCCAGCAGCCCGGGACTAGCGGGGAACACAGATACGCAGTATTTT.

This clonotype was recorded many times. The rearrangement joins TRBV20-1 to TRBJ1-6; 10 bases fit TRBD1. CDR1 and CDR2 (germline): DFQATT, SNEGSKA (reference sequence). V lost 6 bases and J lost 10; bases outside the gene matches: 9. The CDR3 totals 14 residues. CDR3 residues: CSARQGAGGSPLHF. For the CDR3, the DNA is TGCAGTGCCAGACAGGGGGCAGGGGGCTCACCCCTCCACTTT.

This clonotype has at least ten counts. The chain carries TRBV7-9 and TRBJ1-1; unclear D gene. The germline V gene encodes CDR1 SEHNR and CDR2 FQNEAQ (reference sequence). Deletions cut 2 bases from V and 0 bases from J, with 4 bases between. CDR3 length: 13 residues. In DNA, the CDR3 is TGTGCCAGCAGCTTACTTATGAACACTGAAGCTTTCTTT. Its protein is CASSLLMNTEAFF. The full variable domain, its missing parts supplied by reference TRBV7-9 and TRBJ1-1, is DTGVSQNPRHKITKRGQNVTFRCDPISEHNRLYWYRQTLGQGPEFLTYFQNEAQLEKSRLLSDRFSAERPKGSFSTLEIQRTEQGDSAMYLCASSLLMNTEAFFGQGTRLTVV.

In its sample, this clonotype was seen many times. The chain couples TRBV5-1 to TRBJ1-2; the D is unclear. This CDR3 spans 14 amino acids. V gave up 7 bases and J gave up 3 bases, with 16 bases separating them. Germline V lookup: CDR1 SGHRS, CDR2 YFSETQ. CDR3 nucleotides: TGCGCCAGCGGGAAGGGTCAGCCGGACTATGGCTACACCTTC. Its translation: CASGKGQPDYGYTF.

In its sample, this clonotype was seen many times. The chain employs TRBV11-2 and TRBJ1-2, with 9 bases matching TRBD1. Germline V gene lookup returns CDR1 SGHAT and CDR2 FQNNGV. Germline trimming cut 1 base from V and 12 bases from J; bases unmatched to any gene: 3. The CDR3 runs 12 residues. The CDR3 DNA reads TGTGCCAGCAGCTTAGGGGACAGGGAGAACACCTTC. It codes for CASSLGDRENTF.

This clonotype was found a few times. The junction shows a germline mismatch at one end, possibly a read error. In nucleotides, the CDR3 is TGTGCCAACAGTTTAATGGTCTCCTACGAGCAGTACTTC. Its translation: CANSLMVSYEQYF. This rearrangement joins TRBV28 to TRBJ2-7; D is undetermined. The germline CDR1 and CDR2 sequences are MDHEN and SYDVKM. CDR3 length: 13 residues.

This clonotype came up a few times. The chain carries TRBV12-3 or TRBV12-4 and TRBJ2-2; the D gene is possibly TRBD2 (6 bases). The length of the CDR3 is 15 residues. V was shortened by 3 bases and J by 1 base, with 9 bases between the two germline ends. In DNA, the CDR3 is TGTGCCAGCAGTTTCGGGACTCGGAACACCGGGGAGCTGTTTTTT. Translated, it gives CASSFGTRNTGELFF.

This clonotype was recorded many times. This chain joins TRBV7-9 and TRBJ2-2, with D perhaps TRBD2 (5 bases). Germline assignment: CDR1 SEHNR and CDR2 FQNEAQ (reference sequence). Trimming left V 7 bases short and J 1 base short, with 13 bases between. This CDR3 comprises 15 residues. CDR3 amino acids: CASTLRRGNTGELFF. The CDR3, as DNA: TGTGCCAGCACTCTACGACGGGGGAACACCGGGGAGCTGTTTTTT. The whole variable domain, filled in from reference TRBV7-9 and TRBJ2-2, reads DTGVSQNPRHKITKRGQNVTFRCDPISEHNRLYWYRQTLGQGPEFLTYFQNEAQLEKSRLLSDRFSAERPKGSFSTLEIQRTEQGDSAMYLCASTLRRGNTGELFFGEGSRLTVL.

To note about this clonotype: A much larger clone differs by one base, so this may be a read error. The chain is built from TRBV5-1 and TRBJ2-3, with D unresolved. The CDR3 length is 14 residues. The germline V gene has CDR1 SGHRS and CDR2 YFSETQ. The CDR3, as DNA: TGCGCCAGCAGCGTTGGGAAGAAAACAGATAAGCAGTATTTT. Residues: CASSVGKKTDKQYF.

This clonotype was seen at least ten times. V is TRBV5-5 and J is TRBJ1-6; D possibly corresponds to TRBD1 (6 bases). Germline-derived CDR1 and CDR2 are SGHKS and YYEKEE (reference sequence). The length of the CDR3 is 14 residues. Trimming took off 2 bases at V and 7 bases at J, with 10 bases between the two ends. The DNA for the CDR3 is TGTGCCAGCAGCTTTTCCGGGACAAATTCACCCCTCCACTTT. As protein: CASSFSGTNSPLHF. The variable domain in full, with the rest retrieved from reference TRBV5-5 and TRBJ1-6, is DAGVTQSPTHLIKTRGQQVTLRCSPISGHKSVSWYQQVLGQGPQFIFQYYEKEERGRGNFPDRFSARQFPNYSSELNVNALLLGDSALYLCASSFSGTNSPLHFGNGTRLTVT.

The sample holds many counts of this clonotype. The gene calls are TRBV12-3 or TRBV12-4 and TRBJ2-3; a possible D gene is TRBD2 (5 bases). The V and J ends lost 10 bases and 2 bases respectively, with 16 bases between them. The CDR3 contains 14 residues. CDR3: CATSLGLATDTQYF. The CDR3 region has the DNA TGTGCCACTTCTTTAGGGCTAGCCACAGATACGCAGTATTTT.

This clonotype was seen a few times. This may be a read error, as it is one base from a much larger clone. The DNA of the CDR3 is TGTGCCAGCAGCCCGCCAGTGGTGGGCACTGAAGCTTTCTTT. This encodes CASSPPVVGTEAFF. The genes are TRBV12-3 or TRBV12-4 and TRBJ1-1; no definite D call. The CDR3 totals 14 residues. The V and J ends lost 6 bases and 4 bases respectively, with 15 bases between them.

The chain has TRBV20-1 and TRBJ1-4; 8 bases line up with TRBD1. Looked up from germline, CDR1 is DFQATT and CDR2 is SNEGSKA (reference sequence). V gave up 6 bases and J gave up 8 bases; unmatched junction bases: 14. CDR3 length equals 15 residues. The CDR3 DNA sequence: TGCAGTGCCACCCAGCCGGACAGGGACTTGGAAAAACTGTTTTTT. It codes for CSATQPDRDLEKLFF.

The sample holds many counts of this clonotype. This chain joins TRBV11-2 and TRBJ1-3, with D perhaps TRBD1 (6 bases). This CDR3 comprises 14 residues. The ends were cut back, 8 bases at V and 7 bases at J, with 18 bases in the middle. Germline V CDR1 and CDR2: SGHAT, FQNNGV. DNA for the CDR3: TGTGCCAGCCGAAACCCGGGGGGCCCGAACACCATATATTTT. Protein product: CASRNPGGPNTIYF.

The table lists this clonotype with many counts. The rearrangement uses TRBV4-1 and TRBJ2-2, with D hard to call. The V end lost 2 bases, the J end lost 2 bases, and 6 bases lay between the germline ends. In germline, CDR1 is MGHRA, CDR2 YSYEKL. The CDR3 runs to 14 residues. CDR3 protein: CASSQRVNTGELFF. The CDR3 coding sequence is TGCGCCAGCAGCCAAAGGGTTAACACCGGGGAGCTGTTTTTT.

This clonotype has just a few counts. This chain connects TRBV12-3 or TRBV12-4 to TRBJ2-5, with unresolved D. CDR3 size: 13 residues. V was pared by 4 bases and J by 5 bases, with 11 bases between. CDR3 protein: CASSSPAFETQYF. CDR3 DNA sequence: TGTGCCAGCAGTTCACCCGCCTTTGAGACCCAGTACTTC.

This clonotype was seen repeatedly, ten times or more. V usage is TRBV5-5 and J usage is TRBJ2-1, with a possible D match to TRBD1 (6 bases). This CDR3 is built from 17 residues. Between the trimmed V and J ends, which lost 4 bases and 4 bases, there was a span of 21 bases. Germline CDR1 SGHKS, CDR2 YYEKEE (reference sequence). The CDR3 region is CASSHSGWGLRYNEQFF. The CDR3 nucleotides are TGTGCCAGCAGCCATTCCGGTTGGGGGCTTAGGTACAATGAGCAGTTCTTC.

Ten or more counts support this clonotype. The V and J genes are TRBV7-3 and TRBJ2-2; D unresolved. This CDR3 is 12 amino acids long. The V end was cut by 5 bases, the J end by 7 bases, with 8 bases between. The germline CDR1 and CDR2 sequences are SGHTA and FQGTGA. DNA for the CDR3: TGTGCCAGCAGCGTTATAAGCGGGGAGCTGTTTTTT. It translates to CASSVISGELFF.

The V call is TRBV6-5, the J call TRBJ1-1; TRBD1 agrees at 10 bases. Germline trimming cut 6 bases from V and 0 bases from J; bases unmatched to any gene: 10. The germline V gene encodes CDR1 MNHEY and CDR2 SVGAGI. The CDR3 is 17 residues long. In DNA form, the CDR3 reads TGTGCCAGCAGCGACAGGGGGCAAGTAAAGGTGAACACTGAAGCTTTCTTT. It encodes CASSDRGQVKVNTEAFF.

The table lists this clonotype with many counts. The CDR3 loop is CSASGQGEGEAFF. The CDR3 DNA is TGCAGTGCTAGTGGACAGGGGGAGGGTGAAGCTTTCTTT. This chain joins TRBV20-1 and TRBJ1-1; 10 bases are shared with TRBD1. The CDR3 spans 13 residues. CDR1 DFQATT and CDR2 SNEGSKA come from the germline V gene (reference sequence). The V and J ends lost 3 bases and 7 bases, in that order; junction bases with no gene match: 5.

This clonotype was recorded many times. The V gene is TRBV2, the J gene TRBJ1-1; D is ambiguous. Germline loops: CDR1 SNHLY, CDR2 FYNNEI. V gave up 8 bases and J gave up 3 bases, with 7 bases separating them. This CDR3 has 11 amino acids. The CDR3 DNA sequence: TGTGCCAGCGGGCGGTACACTGAAGCTTTCTTT. Translated, it gives CASGRYTEAFF.